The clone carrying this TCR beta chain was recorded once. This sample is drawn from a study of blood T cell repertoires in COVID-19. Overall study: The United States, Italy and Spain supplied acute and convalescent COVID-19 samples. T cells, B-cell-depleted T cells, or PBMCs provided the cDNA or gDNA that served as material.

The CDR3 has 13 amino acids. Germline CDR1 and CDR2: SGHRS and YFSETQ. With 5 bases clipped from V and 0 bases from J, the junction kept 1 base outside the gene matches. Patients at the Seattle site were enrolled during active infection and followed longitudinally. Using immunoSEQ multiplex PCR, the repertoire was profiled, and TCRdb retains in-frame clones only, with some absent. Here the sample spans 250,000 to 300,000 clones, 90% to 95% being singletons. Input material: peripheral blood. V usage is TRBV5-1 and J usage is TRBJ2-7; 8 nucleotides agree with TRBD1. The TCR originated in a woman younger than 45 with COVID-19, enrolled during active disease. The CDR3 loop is CASRQGVSYEQYF. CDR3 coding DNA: TGCGCCAGCAGACAGGGGGTCTCCTACGAGCAGTACTTC. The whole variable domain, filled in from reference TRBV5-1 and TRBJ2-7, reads KAGVTQTPRYLIKTRGQQVTLSCSPISGHRSVSWYQQTPGQGLQFLFEYFSETQRNKGNFPGRFSGRQFSNSRSEMNVSTLELGDSALYLCASRQGVSYEQYFGPGTRLTVT.